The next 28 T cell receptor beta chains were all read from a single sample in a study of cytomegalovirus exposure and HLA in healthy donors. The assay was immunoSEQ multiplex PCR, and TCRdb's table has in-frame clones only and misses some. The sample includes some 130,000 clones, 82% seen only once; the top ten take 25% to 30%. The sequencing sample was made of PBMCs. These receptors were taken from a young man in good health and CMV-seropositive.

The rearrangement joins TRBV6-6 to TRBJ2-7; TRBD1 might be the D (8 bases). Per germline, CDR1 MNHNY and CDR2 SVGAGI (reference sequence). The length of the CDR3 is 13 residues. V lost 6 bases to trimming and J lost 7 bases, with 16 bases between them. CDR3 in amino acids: CASRPTGGVEQYF. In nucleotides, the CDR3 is TGTGCCAGCAGGCCCACAGGGGGGGTGGAGCAGTACTTC.

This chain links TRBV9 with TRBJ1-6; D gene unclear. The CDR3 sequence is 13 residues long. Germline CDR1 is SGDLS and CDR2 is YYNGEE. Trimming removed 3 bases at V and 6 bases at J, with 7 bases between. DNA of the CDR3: TGTGCCAGCAGCGCCGACATTAATTCACCCCTCCACTTT. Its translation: CASSADINSPLHF.

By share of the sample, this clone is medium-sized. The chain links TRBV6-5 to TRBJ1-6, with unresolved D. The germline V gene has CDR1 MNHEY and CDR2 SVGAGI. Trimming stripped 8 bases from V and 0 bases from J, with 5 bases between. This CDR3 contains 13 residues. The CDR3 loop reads CASSSSYNSPLHF. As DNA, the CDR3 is TGTGCCAGCTCGAGCTCCTATAATTCACCCCTCCACTTT.

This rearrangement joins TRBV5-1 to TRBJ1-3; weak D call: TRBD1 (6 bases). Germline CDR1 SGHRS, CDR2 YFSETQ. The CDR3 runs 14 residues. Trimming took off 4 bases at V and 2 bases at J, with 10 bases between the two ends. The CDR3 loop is CASSPDSPGNTIYF. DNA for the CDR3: TGCGCCAGCAGCCCGGACAGCCCTGGAAACACCATATATTTT.

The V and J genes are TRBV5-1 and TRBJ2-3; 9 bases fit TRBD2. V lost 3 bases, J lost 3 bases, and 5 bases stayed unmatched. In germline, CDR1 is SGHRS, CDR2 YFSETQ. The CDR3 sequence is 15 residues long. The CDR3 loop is CASSSLSGRTDTQYF. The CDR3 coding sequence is TGCGCCAGCAGCTCGCTCAGCGGGAGGACAGATACGCAGTATTTT.

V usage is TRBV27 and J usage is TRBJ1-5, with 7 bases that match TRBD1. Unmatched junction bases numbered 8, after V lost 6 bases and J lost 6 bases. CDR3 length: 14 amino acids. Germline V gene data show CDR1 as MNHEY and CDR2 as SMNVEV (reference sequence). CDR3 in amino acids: CASSSTTGFQPQHF. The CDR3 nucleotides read TGTGCCAGCAGCTCCACGACAGGGTTTCAGCCCCAGCATTTT.

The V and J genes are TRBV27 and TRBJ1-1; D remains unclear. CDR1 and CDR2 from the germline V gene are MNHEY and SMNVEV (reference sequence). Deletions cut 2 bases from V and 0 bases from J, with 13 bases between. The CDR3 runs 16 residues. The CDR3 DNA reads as TGTGCCAGCAGTTTAAATATCAACACCGTGAACACTGAAGCTTTCTTT. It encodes CASSLNINTVNTEAFF.

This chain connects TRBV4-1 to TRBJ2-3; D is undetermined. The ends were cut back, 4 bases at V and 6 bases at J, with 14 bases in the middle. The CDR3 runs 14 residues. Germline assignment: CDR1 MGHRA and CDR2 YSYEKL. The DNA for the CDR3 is TGCGCCAGCAGCCCCGACATACGTCTCGATACGCAGTATTTT. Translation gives CASSPDIRLDTQYF.

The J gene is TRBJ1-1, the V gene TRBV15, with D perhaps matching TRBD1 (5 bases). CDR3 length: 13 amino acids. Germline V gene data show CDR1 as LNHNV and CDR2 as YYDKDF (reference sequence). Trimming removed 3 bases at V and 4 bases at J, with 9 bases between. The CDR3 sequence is CATSRGGGTEAFF. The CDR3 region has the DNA TGTGCCACCAGCAGGGGGGGAGGCACTGAAGCTTTCTTT.

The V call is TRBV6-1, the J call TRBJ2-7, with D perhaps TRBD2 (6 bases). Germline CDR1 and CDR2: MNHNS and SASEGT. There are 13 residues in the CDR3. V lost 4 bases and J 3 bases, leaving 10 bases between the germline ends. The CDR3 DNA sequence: TGTGCCAGCAGTGTGGGGGGTGGCTACGAGCAGTACTTC. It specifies CASSVGGGYEQYF.

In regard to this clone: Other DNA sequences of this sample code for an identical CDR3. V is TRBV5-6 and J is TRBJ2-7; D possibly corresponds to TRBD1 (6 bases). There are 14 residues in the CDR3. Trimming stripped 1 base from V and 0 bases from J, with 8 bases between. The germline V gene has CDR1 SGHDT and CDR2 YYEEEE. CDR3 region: CASSLTGSSYEQYF. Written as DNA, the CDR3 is TGTGCCAGCAGCTTGACAGGGAGCTCCTACGAGCAGTACTTC.

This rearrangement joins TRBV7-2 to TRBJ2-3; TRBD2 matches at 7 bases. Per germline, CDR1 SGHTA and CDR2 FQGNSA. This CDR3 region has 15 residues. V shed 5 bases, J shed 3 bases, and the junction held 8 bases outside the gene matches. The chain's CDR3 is CASSPTGGGTDTQYF. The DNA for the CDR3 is TGTGCCAGCAGCCCAACGGGGGGTGGGACAGATACGCAGTATTTT. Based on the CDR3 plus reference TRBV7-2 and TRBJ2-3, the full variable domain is GAGVSQSPSNKVTEKGKDVELRCDPISGHTALYWYRQSLGQGLEFLIYFQGNSAPDKSGLPSDRFSAERTGGSVSTLTIQRTQQEDSAVYLCASSPTGGGTDTQYFGPGTRLTVL.

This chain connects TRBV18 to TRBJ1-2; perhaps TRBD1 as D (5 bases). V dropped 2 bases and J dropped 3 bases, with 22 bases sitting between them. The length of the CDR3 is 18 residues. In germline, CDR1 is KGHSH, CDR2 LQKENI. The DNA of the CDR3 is TGTGCCAGCTCACCAATCTCTAGGGGAGGGATTGGTGACTATGGCTACACCTTC. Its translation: CASSPISRGGIGDYGYTF.

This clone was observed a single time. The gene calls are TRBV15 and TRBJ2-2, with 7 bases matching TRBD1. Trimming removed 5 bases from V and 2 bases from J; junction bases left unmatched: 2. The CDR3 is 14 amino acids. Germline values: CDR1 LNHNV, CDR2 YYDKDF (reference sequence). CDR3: CATSGDSNTGELFF. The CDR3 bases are TGTGCCACCAGCGGGGACAGTAACACCGGGGAGCTGTTTTTT.

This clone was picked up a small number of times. The CDR3 spells CAGQGGPHEQYF. The CDR3 nucleotides are TGTGCCGGCCAGGGGGGCCCCCACGAGCAGTACTTC. V usage is TRBV27 and J usage is TRBJ2-7; D may be TRBD1 (7 bases). CDR1 MNHEY and CDR2 SMNVEV come from the germline V gene (reference sequence). The CDR3 has 12 amino acids. With 11 bases removed from V and 5 bases from J, the gap between germline ends came to 16 bases.

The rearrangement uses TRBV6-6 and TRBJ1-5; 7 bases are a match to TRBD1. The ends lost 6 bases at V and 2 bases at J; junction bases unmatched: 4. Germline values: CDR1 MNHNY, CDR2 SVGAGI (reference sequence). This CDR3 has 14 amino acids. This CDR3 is CASSLDRGNQPQHF. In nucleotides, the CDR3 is TGTGCCAGCAGCCTTGACAGGGGCAATCAGCCCCAGCATTTT.

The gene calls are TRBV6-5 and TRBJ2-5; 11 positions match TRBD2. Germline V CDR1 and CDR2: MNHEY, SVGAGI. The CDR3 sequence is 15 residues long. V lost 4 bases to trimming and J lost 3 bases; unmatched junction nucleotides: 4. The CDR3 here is CASSFSGGDKETQYF. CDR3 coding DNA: TGTGCCAGCAGTTTTAGCGGGGGGGATAAAGAGACCCAGTACTTC.

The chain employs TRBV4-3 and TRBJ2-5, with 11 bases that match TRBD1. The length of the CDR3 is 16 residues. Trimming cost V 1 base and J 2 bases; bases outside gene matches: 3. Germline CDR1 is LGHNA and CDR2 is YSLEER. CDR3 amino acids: CASSQGDRGIQETQYF. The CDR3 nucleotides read TGCGCCAGCAGCCAAGGGGACAGGGGGATACAAGAGACCCAGTACTTC.

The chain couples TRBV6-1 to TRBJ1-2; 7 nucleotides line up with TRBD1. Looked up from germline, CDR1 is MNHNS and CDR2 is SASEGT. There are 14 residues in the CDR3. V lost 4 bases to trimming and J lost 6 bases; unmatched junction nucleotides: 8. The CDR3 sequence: CASSGRQGLDGYTF. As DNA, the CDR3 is TGTGCCAGCAGTGGGCGACAGGGTCTAGATGGCTACACCTTC.

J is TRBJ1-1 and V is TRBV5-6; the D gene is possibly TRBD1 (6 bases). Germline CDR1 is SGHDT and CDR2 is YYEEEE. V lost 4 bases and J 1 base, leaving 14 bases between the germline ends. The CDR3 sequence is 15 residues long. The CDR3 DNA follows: TGTGCCAGCAGCCACAGGATAGGGGGGAACACTGAAGCTTTCTTT. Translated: CASSHRIGGNTEAFF. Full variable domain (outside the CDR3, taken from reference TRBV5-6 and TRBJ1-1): DAGVTQSPTHLIKTRGQQVTLRCSPKSGHDTVSWYQQALGQGPQFIFQYYEEEERQRGNFPDRFSGHQFPNYSSELNVNALLLGDSALYLCASSHRIGGNTEAFFGQGTRLTVV.

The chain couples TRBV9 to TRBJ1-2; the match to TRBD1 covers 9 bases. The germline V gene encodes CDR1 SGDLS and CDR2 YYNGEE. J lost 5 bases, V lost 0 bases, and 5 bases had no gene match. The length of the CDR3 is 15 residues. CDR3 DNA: TGTGCCAGCAGCGTAGATCCACAGGGGGCGTATGGCTACACCTTC. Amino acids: CASSVDPQGAYGYTF.

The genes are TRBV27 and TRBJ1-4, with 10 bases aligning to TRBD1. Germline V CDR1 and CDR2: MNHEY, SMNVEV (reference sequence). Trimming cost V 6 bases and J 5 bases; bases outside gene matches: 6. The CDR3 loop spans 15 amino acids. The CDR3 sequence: CASRSRQGANEKLFF. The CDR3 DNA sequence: TGTGCCAGCAGAAGTCGACAGGGGGCAAATGAAAAACTGTTTTTT.

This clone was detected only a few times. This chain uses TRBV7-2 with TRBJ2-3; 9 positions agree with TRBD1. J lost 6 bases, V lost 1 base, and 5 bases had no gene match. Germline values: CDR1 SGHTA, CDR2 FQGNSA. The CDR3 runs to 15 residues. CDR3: CASSLVGTGRDTQYF. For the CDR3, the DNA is TGTGCCAGCAGCTTAGTCGGGACAGGGCGGGATACGCAGTATTTT.

DNA for the CDR3: TGTGCCAGCAGTGACGACGGGCTAGCCGGAGATACGCAGTATTTT. Its protein product is CASSDDGLAGDTQYF. The chain is built from TRBV2 and TRBJ2-3; perhaps TRBD2 as D (5 bases). Per the germline V gene, CDR1 is SNHLY and CDR2 is FYNNEI. V lost 3 bases and J 5 bases, leaving 15 bases between the germline ends. This CDR3 has 15 residues.

For the CDR3, the DNA is TGTGCCAGCAGCGACCCTACAGGGGTTTACTCACCCCTCCACTTT. It codes for CASSDPTGVYSPLHF. The V and J genes are TRBV6-6 and TRBJ1-6; TRBD1 matches at 7 bases. This CDR3 comprises 15 residues. The junction had 12 bases not matched to a gene; V was cut back by 6 bases and J by 10 bases. The germline V gene has CDR1 MNHNY and CDR2 SVGAGI (reference sequence).

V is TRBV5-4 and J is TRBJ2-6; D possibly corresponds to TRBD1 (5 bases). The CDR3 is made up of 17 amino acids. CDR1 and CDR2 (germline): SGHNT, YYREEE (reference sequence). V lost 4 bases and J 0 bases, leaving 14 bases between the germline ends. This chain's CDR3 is CASSIPGQRSGANVLTF. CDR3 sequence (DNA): TGTGCCAGCAGCATTCCTGGACAACGCTCTGGGGCCAACGTCCTGACTTTC.

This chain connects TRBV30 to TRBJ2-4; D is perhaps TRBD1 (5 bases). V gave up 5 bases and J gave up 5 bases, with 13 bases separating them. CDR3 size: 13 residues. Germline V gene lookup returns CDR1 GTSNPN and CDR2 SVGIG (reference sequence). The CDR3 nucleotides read TGTGCCTGGGAACAAGGACATCAAAACATTCAGTACTTC. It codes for CAWEQGHQNIQYF.

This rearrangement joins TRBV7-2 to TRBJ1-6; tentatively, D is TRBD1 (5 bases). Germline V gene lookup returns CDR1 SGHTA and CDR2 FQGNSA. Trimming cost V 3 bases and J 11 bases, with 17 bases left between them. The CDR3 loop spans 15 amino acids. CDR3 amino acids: CASSLEGRVNPPLHF. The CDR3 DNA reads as TGTGCCAGCAGCTTGGAGGGGCGCGTTAACCCACCCCTCCACTTT.